This TCR beta chain was observed in a study of T cell changes during pregnancy in multiple sclerosis. This clone was detected only once. CDR3 length: 15 residues. Germline trimming cut 5 bases from V and 0 bases from J; bases unmatched to any gene: 5. Germline CDR1 SEHNR, CDR2 FQNEAQ (reference sequence). This table comes from immunoSEQ multiplex PCR, and its TCRdb copy is limited to in-frame clones, with some not included. The sample has some 49,000 clones; more than 85% are singletons. The sequence was obtained from a female donor with multiple sclerosis, enrolled in a pregnancy study. The rearrangement uses TRBV7-9 and TRBJ2-7; TRBD2 matches 9 bases. The sequenced sample was CD8+ T cells from peripheral blood mononuclear cells, obtained in the first trimester of pregnancy. Written as DNA, the CDR3 is TGTGCCAGCAGCAGTGGACTAGCGAACTCCTACGAGCAGTACTTC. Residues: CASSSGLANSYEQYF.